This TCR beta chain was sequenced during a study of a mutant IDH1 vaccine in newly diagnosed glioma. Study as a whole: In weeks 1, 3, 5, 7, 11, 15, 19 and 23, patients were vaccinated. The treated group averaged approximately 42 years old and was roughly 60% male, around 38% female. The initiation of vaccination occurred 4-6 weeks after radiotherapy alone, or with temozolomide cycles. Study outcomes and limitations: The occurrence of vaccine-induced immune responses was seen in roughly 93% of patients.

Specified time point: week 23, last vaccination. Topical imiquimod accompanied each vaccine dose, which consisted of 300 ug of mutant IDH1 20-mer peptide. To note about this clone: Its cognate antigen is unknown.

Germline V CDR1 and CDR2: SGHVS, FQNEAQ. This CDR3 is built from 14 residues. Deletions cut 4 bases from V and 8 bases from J, with 14 bases between. Data came from immunoSEQ multiplex PCR; TCRdb stores just in-frame clones and leaves some out. Seen here are 40,000 or so clones, around 84% observed once, and the top ten hold around 2.4%. This TCR derives from a woman younger than 35 with glioma. Some clones in this sample may be carry-over from other donors' samples. This material consisted of PBMCs, taken from a glioma patient whose treatment included an IDH1 peptide vaccine. The chain has TRBV7-8 and TRBJ1-4; D gene uncertain. CDR3 DNA sequence: TGTGCCAGCAGCTCAGCTCGGTACGGCGAAAAACTGTTTTTT. Protein: CASSSARYGEKLFF.